This T cell receptor beta chain was sequenced in a study of radiation and T cells in renal cell carcinoma. Data came from immunoSEQ multiplex PCR; TCRdb stores just in-frame clones and leaves some out. The sample holds roughly 15,000 clones; less than 65% are singletons and the top ten take 17%. The V end was cut by 4 bases, the J end by 8 bases, with 11 bases between. The length of the CDR3 is 12 residues. In germline, CDR1 is SGHNT, CDR2 YYREEE (reference sequence). Treatment of the sample: treatment-naive control, cytoreductive nephrectomy. The rearrangement uses TRBV5-4 and TRBJ2-3; D might be TRBD2 (5 bases). This specimen consisted of tumor tissue, obtained from a patient whose treatment was nephrectomy without radiotherapy. The sequence was collected from a man aged 60 to 69 with renal cell carcinoma. For the CDR3, the DNA is TGTGCCAGCAGCGTGGACTCCGCTACGCAGTATTTT. As protein: CASSVDSATQYF. Supplemented by reference TRBV5-4 and TRBJ2-3, the full variable domain reads ETGVTQSPTHLIKTRGQQVTLRCSSQSGHNTVSWYQQALGQGPQFIFQYYREEENGRGNFPPRFSGLQFPNYSSELNVNALELDDSALYLCASSVDSATQYFGPGTRLTVL.